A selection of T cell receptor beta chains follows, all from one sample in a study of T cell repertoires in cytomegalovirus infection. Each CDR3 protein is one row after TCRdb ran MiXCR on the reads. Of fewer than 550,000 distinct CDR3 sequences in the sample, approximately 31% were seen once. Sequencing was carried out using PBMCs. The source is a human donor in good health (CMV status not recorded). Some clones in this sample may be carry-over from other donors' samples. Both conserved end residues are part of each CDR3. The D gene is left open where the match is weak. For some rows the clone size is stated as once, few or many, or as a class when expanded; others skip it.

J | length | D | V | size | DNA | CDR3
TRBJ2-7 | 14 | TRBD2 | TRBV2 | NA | TGTGCCAGCAGCCGTAGCGGGGGGCTGAACGAGCAGTACTTC | CASSRSGGLNEQYF
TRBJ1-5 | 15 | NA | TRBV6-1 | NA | TGTGCCAGCAGTGAACTGGGGATAGGCAATCAGCCCCAGCATTTT | CASSELGIGNQPQHF
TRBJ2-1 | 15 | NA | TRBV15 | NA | TGTGCCACCAGCAGAGACAGCATCCCAATGGATGAGCAGTTCTTC | CATSRDSIPMDEQFF
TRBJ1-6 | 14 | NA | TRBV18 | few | TGTGCCAGCTCCCCCCGGGAGTATAATTCACCCCTCCACTTT | CASSPREYNSPLHF
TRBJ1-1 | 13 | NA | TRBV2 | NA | TGTGCCGGCTCGGGGGGGTTGAACACTGAAGCTTTCTTT | CAGSGGLNTEAFF
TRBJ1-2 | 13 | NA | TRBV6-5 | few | TGTGCCAGCCTACCCGGCGACGGATATGGCTACACCTTC | CASLPGDGYGYTF
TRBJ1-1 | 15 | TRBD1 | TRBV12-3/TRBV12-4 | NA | TGTGCCAGCAGTTTAGCCGGGACAGAGAACACTGAAGCTTTATTT | CASSLAGTENTEALF
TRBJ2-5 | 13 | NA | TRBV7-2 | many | TGTGCCAGCAGCTTAGAATACCAAGAGACCCAGTACTTC | CASSLEYQETQYF
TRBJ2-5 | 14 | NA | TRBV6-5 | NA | TGTGCCAGCAGTTACCTCGGGGGCCAAGAGACCCAGTACTTC | CASSYLGGQETQYF
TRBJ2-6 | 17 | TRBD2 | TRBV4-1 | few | TGCGCCAGCAGCCAAGGCTGGGGGGGCTCTGGGGCCAACGTCCTGACTTTC | CASSQGWGGSGANVLTF
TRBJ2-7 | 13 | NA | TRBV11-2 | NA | TGTGCCAGCAGCTTACACCCCCGGGACGAGCAGTACTTC | CASSLHPRDEQYF
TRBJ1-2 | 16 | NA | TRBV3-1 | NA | TGTGCCAGCAGCCAAGTAGGTTCCCGGACAGCGGGCGGCTACACCTTC | CASSQVGSRTAGGYTF
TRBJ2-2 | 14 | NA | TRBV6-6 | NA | TGTGCCACGCGGGATTTCGCGAACACCGGGGAGCTGTTTTTT | CATRDFANTGELFF
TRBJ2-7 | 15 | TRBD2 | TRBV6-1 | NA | TGTGCCAGCAGTGATAGCGGGTATATCTCCTACGAGCAGTACTTC | CASSDSGYISYEQYF
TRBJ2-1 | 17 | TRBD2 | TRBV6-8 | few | TGTGCCAGCAGCTGGGGGCCTAGCGGGGCCACCCTTGGCGAGCAGTTCTTC | CASSWGPSGATLGEQFF
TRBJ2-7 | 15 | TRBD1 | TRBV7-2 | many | TGTGCCAGCAGCGCGGGACAGGCCAACTCACGGGAGCAGTACTTC | CASSAGQANSREQYF
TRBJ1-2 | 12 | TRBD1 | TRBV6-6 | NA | TGTGCCACCAAGACAGGGGGTGACGGCTACACCTTC | CATKTGGDGYTF
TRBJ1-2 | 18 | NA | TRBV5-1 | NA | TGCGCCAGCAGCGCTGGGGGGCAGGGCGGCCCCGGCAACTATGGCTACACCTTC | CASSAGGQGGPGNYGYTF
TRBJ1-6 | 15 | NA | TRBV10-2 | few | TGCGCCAGCAGTGAGCCGGAGGGGAGAAATTCACCCCTCCACTTT | CASSEPEGRNSPLHF
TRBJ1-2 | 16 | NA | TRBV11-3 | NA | TGTGCCAGCAGCTTAGATCTGGGGGGTCCCCACGATGGCTACACCTTC | CASSLDLGGPHDGYTF
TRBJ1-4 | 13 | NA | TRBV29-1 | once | TGCAGCGGTATGGGACAAGGGGATGAAAAACTGTTTTTT | CSGMGQGDEKLFF
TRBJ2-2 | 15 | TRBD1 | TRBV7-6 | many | TGTGCCAGCAGCACGACAGGGGGCTATACCGGGGAGCTGTTTTTT | CASSTTGGYTGELFF
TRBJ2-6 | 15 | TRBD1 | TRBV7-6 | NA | TGTGCCAGCAGCCCAAGACAGGGTCGGGCCAACGTCCTGACTTTC | CASSPRQGRANVLTF
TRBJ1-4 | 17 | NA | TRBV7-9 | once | TGTGCCAGCAGCTTAGGGACGGCCGCCGCAACTAATGAAAAACTGTTTTTT | CASSLGTAAATNEKLFF
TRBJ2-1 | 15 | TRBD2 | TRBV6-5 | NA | TGTGCCAGCACCTCCGGGACTAGCGGATCCAATGAGAAGTTCTTC | CASTSGTSGSNEKFF
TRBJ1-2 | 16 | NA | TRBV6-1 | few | TGTGCCAGCAGTGAGTCTTTCAGGGTGACGGTTTATGGCTACACCTTC | CASSESFRVTVYGYTF
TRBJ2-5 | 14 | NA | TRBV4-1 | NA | TGCGCCAGCAGCCAGGTTAAAGGTAGCGAGACCCAGTACTTC | CASSQVKGSETQYF
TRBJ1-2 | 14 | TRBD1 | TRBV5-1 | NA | TGCGCCAGCAGCTCGGGGACAGCGATCTATGGCTACACCTTC | CASSSGTAIYGYTF
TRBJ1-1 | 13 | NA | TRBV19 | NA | TGTGCCAGTAGCCCGAACATGAACACTGAAGCTTTCTTT | CASSPNMNTEAFF
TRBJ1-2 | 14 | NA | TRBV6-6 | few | TGTGCCACTTTACAGACAGTTCTTAACTATGGCTACACCTTC | CATLQTVLNYGYTF
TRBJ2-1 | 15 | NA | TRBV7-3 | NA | TGTGCCAGCAGCTGGCGGGGGCCCGGCGGCGGTGAGCAGTTCTTC | CASSWRGPGGGEQFF
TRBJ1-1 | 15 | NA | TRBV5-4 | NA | TGTGCCAGCAGCTTGTGGTACGGTTTGAACACTGAAGCTTTCTTT | CASSLWYGLNTEAFF
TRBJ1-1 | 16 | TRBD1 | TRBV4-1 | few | TGCGCCAGCAGCCAAAAGACAGGGAGGGGATCCACTGAAGCTTTCTTT | CASSQKTGRGSTEAFF
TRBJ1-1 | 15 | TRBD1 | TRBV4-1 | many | TGCGCCAGCAGCCAATCAGGACAGGCGAACACTGAAGCTTTCTTT | CASSQSGQANTEAFF
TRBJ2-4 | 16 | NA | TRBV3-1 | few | TGTGCCAGCAGCAAAAGACACACGAACGCCAAAAACATTCAGTACTTC | CASSKRHTNAKNIQYF
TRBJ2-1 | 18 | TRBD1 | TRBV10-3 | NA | TGTGCCATCAGTACAGGACAGGGGGCGTTCGGGCTTTACAATGAGCAGTTCTTC | CAISTGQGAFGLYNEQFF
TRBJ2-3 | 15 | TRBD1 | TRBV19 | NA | TGTGCCAGTAGTATAAGGGGACAGGGCCCAGATACGCAGTATTTT | CASSIRGQGPDTQYF
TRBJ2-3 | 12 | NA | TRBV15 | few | TGTGCCACCAGCAGGGTGGCAGATACGCAGTATTTT | CATSRVADTQYF
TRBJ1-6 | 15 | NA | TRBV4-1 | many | TGCGCCAGCAGCCAAGATTTGCCGGGAAATTCACCCCTCCACTTT | CASSQDLPGNSPLHF
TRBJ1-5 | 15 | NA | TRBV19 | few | TGTGCCAGTAGTATAACGGGGCTCGAGGATCAGCCCCAGCATTTT | CASSITGLEDQPQHF
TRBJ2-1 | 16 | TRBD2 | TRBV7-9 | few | TGTGCCAGCAGCTCATTACCCGGACTAGACTACAATGAGCAGTTCTTC | CASSSLPGLDYNEQFF
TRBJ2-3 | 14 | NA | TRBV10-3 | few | TGTGCCATCAGTAGAGAGGGACGGGCAGATACGCAGTATTTT | CAISREGRADTQYF
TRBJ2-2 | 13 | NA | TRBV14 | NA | TGTGCCAGCAGCTCCCAACTAGCCGGGGAGCTGTTTTTT | CASSSQLAGELFF
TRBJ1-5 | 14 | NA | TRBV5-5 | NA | TGTGCCAGCAGCTCCGGGCACCCCAATCAGCCCCATCATTTT | CASSSGHPNQPHHF
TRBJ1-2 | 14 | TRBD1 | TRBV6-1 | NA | TGTGCCAGCAGTAGGTTACAGGGGGCAAATGGTTACACCTTC | CASSRLQGANGYTF
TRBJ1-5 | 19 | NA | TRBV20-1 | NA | TGCAGTGCTAACCATCCTCGGACCCCTAAAATGCATGGCAATCAGCCCCAGCATTTT | CSANHPRTPKMHGNQPQHF
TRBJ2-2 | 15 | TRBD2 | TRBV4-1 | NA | TGCGCCAGCAGCCATGGGACTAGCTCGGCCGGGGAGCTGTTTTTT | CASSHGTSSAGELFF
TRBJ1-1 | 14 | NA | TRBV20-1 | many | TGCAGTGCTAGACCGGGCAAATTGAACACTGAAGCTTTCTTT | CSARPGKLNTEAFF
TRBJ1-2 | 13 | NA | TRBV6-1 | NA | TGTGCCAGCAGCCCCTCTGTGGACTATGGCTACACCTTC | CASSPSVDYGYTF
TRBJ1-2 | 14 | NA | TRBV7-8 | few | TGTGCCAGCAGCTTAGAAAGCGCGATCTATGGCTACACCTTC | CASSLESAIYGYTF
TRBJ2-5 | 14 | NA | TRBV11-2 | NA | TGTGCCAGCAGCTTGTACTCCCCCGGGGTGACCCAGTACTTC | CASSLYSPGVTQYF
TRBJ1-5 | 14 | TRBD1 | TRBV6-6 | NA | TGTGCCAGCAGTCAATACAGGGGAGGTCAGCCCCAGCATTTT | CASSQYRGGQPQHF
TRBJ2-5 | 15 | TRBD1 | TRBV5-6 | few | TGTGCCAGCAGCTCTGGGACAGGGAGAGAAGAGACCCAGTACTTC | CASSSGTGREETQYF